The 24 T cell receptor beta chains below all came from one sample that was sequenced in a study of T cell responses to AZD1222 COVID-19 vaccine. Profiled with immunoSEQ multiplex PCR; TCRdb holds only in-frame clones, not every one. The data show some 90,000 clones, with approximately 91% seen just once and about 5% held by the top ten. The sample consisted of peripheral blood, taken 28 days after the second AZD1222 dose. These receptors were collected from an adult who received the AZD1222 COVID-19 vaccine.

Notes on this clone: Other nucleotide sequences in the sample specify the same CDR3. This rearrangement joins TRBV2 to TRBJ1-2; D is perhaps TRBD1 (6 bases). V lost 2 bases and J 4 bases, leaving 8 bases between the germline ends. The CDR3 runs to 13 residues. Germline V gene sequence: CDR1 SNHLY, CDR2 FYNNEI. The CDR3 protein is CASSERGGYGYTF. Here the CDR3 DNA reads TGTGCCAGCAGTGAAAGGGGGGGCTATGGCTACACCTTC. Full variable domain (missing parts from reference TRBV2 and TRBJ1-2): EPEVTQTPSHQVTQMGQEVILRCVPISNHLYFYWYRQILGQKVEFLVSFYNNEISEKSEIFDDQFSVERPDGSNFTLKIRSTKLEDSAMYFCASSERGGYGYTFGSGTRLTVV.

The chain employs TRBV5-3 and TRBJ1-1, with no clear D. TRBV5-3 is identified as an open reading frame with a role that is uncertain. Trimming removed 4 bases at V and 4 bases at J, with 20 bases between. The CDR3 covers 16 residues. The CDR3 coding sequence is TGTGCCAGAAGCCCCTTGCGTGGGCAGAAGGGCACTGAAGCTTTCTTT. Its protein is CARSPLRGQKGTEAFF.

The chain links TRBV19 to TRBJ2-7; D may be TRBD2 (6 bases). The CDR3 loop spans 15 amino acids. The V end lost 3 bases, the J end lost 2 bases, and 14 bases lay between the germline ends. In germline, CDR1 is LNHDA, CDR2 SQIVND (reference sequence). Here the CDR3 reads CASSMQPGETYEQYF. In DNA form, the CDR3 reads TGTGCCAGTAGTATGCAGCCGGGGGAGACCTACGAGCAGTACTTC.

This clone was detected a few times. The chain carries TRBV30 and TRBJ1-3; 8 bases are a match to TRBD1. CDR3 size: 13 residues. Germline V gene sequence: CDR1 GTSNPN, CDR2 SVGIG (reference sequence). Trimming took 3 bases from V and 7 from J; bases not matched to a gene: 5. The CDR3 DNA reads TGTGCCTGGAGCGGGACAGGAGGGAACACCATATATTTT. This gives the protein CAWSGTGGNTIYF. Filled out from reference TRBV30 and TRBJ1-3, the complete variable domain reads SQTIHQWPATLVQPVGSPLSLECTVEGTSNPNLYWYRQAAGRGLQLLFYSVGIGQISSEVPQNLSASRPQDRQFILSSKKLLLSDSGFYLCAWSGTGGNTIYFGEGSWLTVV.

V gene TRBV18 combines with J gene TRBJ2-1, with 14 bases matching TRBD2. The trim removed 2 bases at V and 9 bases at J, leaving 3 bases unmatched. Germline values: CDR1 KGHSH, CDR2 LQKENI. The CDR3 consists of 15 residues. DNA for the CDR3: TGTGCCAGCTCACCAGGACTAGCGGGGGGTAGTGAGCAGTTCTTC. This translates into CASSPGLAGGSEQFF.

The chain uses TRBV15 and TRBJ2-1; 9 positions agree with TRBD1. CDR3 length: 18 residues. The V gene end was trimmed by 0 bases and the J gene end by 3 bases; junction bases not matched to a gene: 9. Germline lookup yields CDR1 LNHNV and CDR2 YYDKDF (reference sequence). CDR3 region: CATSREGQGHIRYNEQFF. CDR3 DNA: TGTGCCACCAGCAGAGAGGGACAGGGCCATATTCGCTACAATGAGCAGTTCTTC.

The chain uses TRBV2 and TRBJ1-2, with 10 bases lining up with TRBD1. Germline loops: CDR1 SNHLY, CDR2 FYNNEI. The CDR3 totals 14 residues. V lost 4 bases and J lost 5; bases outside the gene matches: 4. The DNA of the CDR3 is TGTGCCAGCAGTGGCCGGACAGGGGGGTATGGCTACACCTTC. This translates into CASSGRTGGYGYTF.

The chain joins TRBV11-3 to TRBJ2-7; either TRBD1 or TRBD2 may supply D (6 bases each). The CDR3 is 14 amino acids. Deletions cut 5 bases from V and 2 bases from J, with 13 bases between. Germline V gives CDR1 SGHNT, CDR2 YENEEA. The CDR3 nucleotides read TGTGCCAGCAGCCCCGGGGGCTCAACCTACGAGCAGTACTTC. It specifies CASSPGGSTYEQYF. Together with reference TRBV11-3 and TRBJ2-7, the CDR3 gives the full variable domain: EAGVVQSPRYKIIEKKQPVAFWCNPISGHNTLYWYLQNLGQGPELLIRYENEEAVDDSQLPKDRFSAERLKGVDSTLKIQPAELGDSAVYLCASSPGGSTYEQYFGPGTRLTVT.

This rearrangement joins TRBV13 to TRBJ1-6, with no clear D. V dropped 6 bases and J dropped 10 bases, with 19 bases sitting between them. The CDR3 has 15 residues. CDR1 PRHDT and CDR2 FYEKMQ come from the germline V gene (reference sequence). CDR3 nucleotide sequence: TGTGCCAGCAGAGAAGACAAAGGAATAAGGTCACCCCTCCACTTT. It specifies CASREDKGIRSPLHF.

The rearrangement joins TRBV5-1 to TRBJ1-4; 10 bases are shared with TRBD1. Germline CDR1 is SGHRS and CDR2 is YFSETQ. The CDR3 is made up of 16 amino acids. With V trimmed by 0 bases and J by 8 bases, 7 bases remained unmatched. The CDR3 reads CASSLGDRGLEEKLFF. CDR3 nucleotides: TGCGCCAGCAGCTTGGGAGACAGGGGGCTTGAGGAAAAACTGTTTTTT.

The rearrangement joins TRBV25-1 to TRBJ2-3; 8 positions match TRBD2. The J segment lost 3 bases and the V segment lost 0 bases, leaving 11 bases of the junction unmatched. This CDR3 comprises 18 residues. Germline CDR1 MGHDK, CDR2 SYGVNS. The CDR3: CASSEYIRGLDLTDTQYF. Here the CDR3 DNA reads TGTGCCAGCAGTGAATATATTCGGGGACTAGATCTTACAGATACGCAGTATTTT. Filled out from reference TRBV25-1 and TRBJ2-3, the complete variable domain reads EADIYQTPRYLVIGTGKKITLECSQTMGHDKMYWYQQDPGMELHLIHYSYGVNSTEKGDLSSESTVSRIRTEHFPLTLESARPSHTSQYLCASSEYIRGLDLTDTQYFGPGTRLTVL.

This chain uses TRBV18 with TRBJ2-3; D uncertain. The CDR3 spans 13 residues. Germline V CDR1 and CDR2: KGHSH, LQKENI. V dropped 2 bases and J dropped 0 bases, with 3 bases sitting between them. CDR3 sequence: CASSPASTDTQYF. CDR3 bases: TGTGCCAGCTCACCAGCCAGCACAGATACGCAGTATTTT.

The J gene is TRBJ2-6, the V gene TRBV11-2; weak D call: TRBD1 (6 bases). Germline CDR1 and CDR2: SGHAT and FQNNGV. V dropped 2 bases and J dropped 2 bases, with 16 bases sitting between them. The CDR3 has 18 residues. The CDR3 protein is CASSLRGSGAAGANVLTF. CDR3 nucleotides: TGTGCCAGCAGCTTAAGGGGGTCAGGGGCAGCTGGGGCCAACGTCCTGACTTTC.

This sequence joins TRBV29-1 and TRBJ2-7, with TRBD2 matching 9 bases. Germline V gene sequence: CDR1 SQVTM, CDR2 ANQGSEA. Germline trimming cut 6 bases from V and 5 bases from J; bases unmatched to any gene: 11. The CDR3 sequence is 14 residues long. This CDR3 is CSVRVGLAGNEQYF. CDR3 nucleotide sequence: TGCAGCGTGAGGGTGGGGCTAGCGGGGAACGAGCAGTACTTC.

This chain connects TRBV4-1 to TRBJ1-1, with D unclear. In germline, CDR1 is MGHRA, CDR2 YSYEKL. CDR3 size: 17 residues. V lost 0 bases and J lost 5, with 19 bases in between. This chain's CDR3 is CASSQDRSAGVGTEAFF. The CDR3 DNA follows: TGCGCCAGCAGCCAAGACCGCTCCGCGGGAGTCGGGACTGAAGCTTTCTTT.

The genes are TRBV4-1 and TRBJ1-4; no clear D. V lost 1 base and J 4 bases, leaving 19 bases between the germline ends. Germline CDR1 is MGHRA and CDR2 is YSYEKL. The CDR3 runs 18 residues. The CDR3 spells CASSQGRRADLHNEKLFF. CDR3 nucleotides: TGCGCCAGCAGCCAAGGAAGGAGAGCAGACTTGCATAATGAAAAACTGTTTTTT.

The CDR3 protein is CASSVVGAGNTIYF. The CDR3 nucleotides are TGTGCCAGCAGCGTAGTAGGGGCTGGAAACACCATATATTTT. The genes are TRBV9 and TRBJ1-3; weak D call: TRBD1 (5 bases). The CDR3 sequence is 14 residues long. V was clipped by 0 bases and J by 2 bases, with 6 bases between them. Germline CDR1 reads SGDLS; CDR2 reads YYNGEE.

The chain combines TRBV11-2 with TRBJ2-6; TRBD1 agrees at 10 bases. Germline CDR1 SGHAT, CDR2 FQNNGV. The length of the CDR3 is 17 residues. J gave up 1 base and V 3 bases, and 3 bases lay outside the gene matches. The CDR3 sequence is CASSFWTGGSGANVLTF. CDR3 nucleotides: TGTGCCAGCAGCTTTTGGACAGGGGGATCTGGGGCCAACGTCCTGACTTTC.

The J gene is TRBJ1-1, the V gene TRBV29-1; D is unresolved. This CDR3 has 13 amino acids. V was pared by 6 bases and J by 0 bases, with 11 bases between. Germline assignment: CDR1 SQVTM and CDR2 ANQGSEA. Here the CDR3 DNA reads TGCAGCGTGAGGAGGCAGCTGAACACTGAAGCTTTCTTT. Translation gives CSVRRQLNTEAFF.

This clone came up a few times. The chain joins TRBV30 to TRBJ1-5; TRBD1 matches 8 bases. The trim removed 2 bases at V and 7 bases at J, leaving 4 bases unmatched. The CDR3 totals 13 residues. Germline V CDR1 and CDR2: GTSNPN, SVGIG (reference sequence). The CDR3: CAWSRQGKQPQHF. CDR3 coding DNA: TGTGCCTGGAGTCGACAGGGGAAACAGCCCCAGCATTTT.

This chain connects TRBV5-5 to TRBJ1-4; no reliable D call. Trimming stripped 1 base from V and 2 bases from J, with 9 bases between. The CDR3 spans 15 residues. From germline, CDR1 is SGHKS and CDR2 YYEKEE (reference sequence). As DNA, the CDR3 is TGTGCCAGCAGCTTGTCGGCGCCGACTAATGAAAAACTGTTTTTT. It translates to CASSLSAPTNEKLFF. Full variable domain (missing parts from reference TRBV5-5 and TRBJ1-4): DAGVTQSPTHLIKTRGQQVTLRCSPISGHKSVSWYQQVLGQGPQFIFQYYEKEERGRGNFPDRFSARQFPNYSSELNVNALLLGDSALYLCASSLSAPTNEKLFFGSGTQLSVL.

The rearrangement uses TRBV4-2 and TRBJ2-5; TRBD2 might be the D (6 bases). V was shortened by 4 bases and J by 0 bases, with 9 bases between the two germline ends. Germline CDR1 is LGHNA and CDR2 is YNFKEQ. CDR3 size: 14 residues. CDR3 bases: TGTGCCAGCAGCCCGGGAGCGTACCAAGAGACCCAGTACTTC. Translation: CASSPGAYQETQYF.

This chain joins TRBV10-2 and TRBJ1-3; unclear D gene. Trimming pared 8 bases from V and 8 bases from J, leaving 13 bases between. This CDR3 region has 12 residues. CDR1 WSHSY and CDR2 SAAADI come from the germline V gene. CDR3 nucleotides: TGCGCCAGCTGGCCGACGGGAGACACCATATATTTT. Its protein product is CASWPTGDTIYF.

This chain connects TRBV2 to TRBJ2-3; 11 nucleotides line up with TRBD1. The CDR3 loop spans 16 amino acids. Trimming removed 6 bases from V and 5 bases from J; junction bases left unmatched: 10. Germline V CDR1 and CDR2: SNHLY, FYNNEI. CDR3 residues: CASRSPGQGARDTQYF. The CDR3 nucleotides read TGTGCCAGCAGGAGTCCCGGACAGGGGGCGCGAGATACGCAGTATTTT.